This is a list of T cell receptor beta chains from one sample in a study of cytomegalovirus exposure and HLA in healthy donors. Here immunoSEQ multiplex PCR was the method, and the copy in TCRdb shows in-frame clones only, minus some. The data contain under 200,000 clones, roughly 60% of them singletons. Sample: PBMCs. These receptors originate from a man aged 40-55 years in good health and CMV-seronegative. Each CDR3 is given with its conserved first and last residue. The order of the fields is CDR3 DNA, CDR3 protein, clone size, V gene, D gene, J gene. D genes are given only for firm matches. Clone size, where shown, is once, few, many, or a class for clones that have expanded.

CDR3nt: TGTGCCAGCAGCCCTGGGACTAGCGGGAGCACAGATACGCAGTATTTT
CDR3aa: CASSPGTSGSTDTQYF
abundance: NA
v_gene: TRBV6-6
d_gene: TRBD2
j_gene: TRBJ2-3

CDR3nt: TGTGCCAGTAGTTCCGGACTAGCCATCTACAATGAGCAGTTCTTC
CDR3aa: CASSSGLAIYNEQFF
abundance: NA
v_gene: TRBV19
d_gene: TRBD2
j_gene: TRBJ2-1

CDR3nt: TGTGCCAGCAGTGGACTGACAGGGGCCCACACAGATACGCAGTATTTT
CDR3aa: CASSGLTGAHTDTQYF
abundance: NA
v_gene: TRBV6-1
d_gene: TRBD1
j_gene: TRBJ2-3

CDR3nt: TGTGCCAGCAGCTTAGAGGGACAGGGGGCGCCGTACGAGCAGTACTTC
CDR3aa: CASSLEGQGAPYEQYF
abundance: NA
v_gene: TRBV7-9
d_gene: TRBD1
j_gene: TRBJ2-7

CDR3nt: NA
CDR3aa: CASRLGELSDYGCTF
abundance: NA
v_gene: TRBV12-2
d_gene: NA
j_gene: TRBJ1-2

CDR3nt: TGTGCCAGCAGCGTTCAGACTAGCGGGAGACAAGATACGCAGTATTTT
CDR3aa: CASSVQTSGRQDTQYF
abundance: NA
v_gene: TRBV9
d_gene: TRBD2
j_gene: TRBJ2-3

CDR3nt: TGTGCCAGCAGTGAGGACAGGTCAAACCCAGATACGCAGTATTTT
CDR3aa: CASSEDRSNPDTQYF
abundance: once
v_gene: TRBV6-1
d_gene: TRBD1
j_gene: TRBJ2-3

CDR3nt: TGTGCCAGCAGCCTCATTGGCGGTGCGAACACTGAAGCTTTCTTT
CDR3aa: CASSLIGGANTEAFF
abundance: few
v_gene: TRBV7-6
d_gene: NA
j_gene: TRBJ1-1

CDR3nt: TGCGCCAGCAGCCGACAGGGCGGCTATGGCTACACCTTC
CDR3aa: CASSRQGGYGYTF
abundance: NA
v_gene: TRBV4-3
d_gene: TRBD1
j_gene: TRBJ1-2

CDR3nt: TGTGCCAGCAGTGTACCCGGGACAGCTAACACTGAAGCTTTCTTT
CDR3aa: CASSVPGTANTEAFF
abundance: few
v_gene: TRBV6-1
d_gene: TRBD1
j_gene: TRBJ1-1

CDR3nt: TGCAGCACCCTTCGGGGGGACTATGGCTACACCTTC
CDR3aa: CSTLRGDYGYTF
abundance: few
v_gene: TRBV29-1
d_gene: NA
j_gene: TRBJ1-2

CDR3nt: TGTGCCAGCAAGGACAGGAAGGTTGAAGCTTTCTTT
CDR3aa: CASKDRKVEAFF
abundance: NA
v_gene: TRBV6-1
d_gene: TRBD1
j_gene: TRBJ1-1

CDR3nt: TGTGCCAGCAGCCCCTCGGGAGGGTCTGGGGCCAACGTCCTGACTTTC
CDR3aa: CASSPSGGSGANVLTF
abundance: NA
v_gene: TRBV2
d_gene: TRBD2
j_gene: TRBJ2-6

CDR3nt: TGTGCCAGCAGTGAAGCGAGCAGGGGGCTAAACACCATATATTTT
CDR3aa: CASSEASRGLNTIYF
abundance: NA
v_gene: TRBV2
d_gene: TRBD1
j_gene: TRBJ1-3

CDR3nt: TGTGCCAGCAGCTTAGGGGTCGCGGGGTCGAACACCGGGGAGCTGTTTTTT
CDR3aa: CASSLGVAGSNTGELFF
abundance: once
v_gene: TRBV7-9
d_gene: NA
j_gene: TRBJ2-2

CDR3nt: TGTGCCAGCAGCGTAGCAGGGGAAGGTGAAAAACTGTTTTTT
CDR3aa: CASSVAGEGEKLFF
abundance: NA
v_gene: TRBV9
d_gene: NA
j_gene: TRBJ1-4

CDR3nt: TGTGCCAGCTCACCAAGCGACAGGGCAACCAAGCCCCAGCATTTT
CDR3aa: CASSPSDRATKPQHF
abundance: NA
v_gene: TRBV18
d_gene: TRBD1
j_gene: TRBJ1-5

CDR3nt: TGTGCCAGCAGTTTCAGTTGGCGGGGGGACTACAATGAGCAGTTCTTC
CDR3aa: CASSFSWRGDYNEQFF
abundance: NA
v_gene: TRBV28
d_gene: TRBD2
j_gene: TRBJ2-1

CDR3nt: TGTGCCATCAGCGGGACAGGGGACACTGAAGCTTTCTTT
CDR3aa: CAISGTGDTEAFF
abundance: NA
v_gene: TRBV10-3
d_gene: TRBD1
j_gene: TRBJ1-1

CDR3nt: TGTGCCAGCACCCCTGACGGGGAGGGGGAGACCCAGTACTTC
CDR3aa: CASTPDGEGETQYF
abundance: once
v_gene: TRBV6-5
d_gene: TRBD2
j_gene: TRBJ2-5